Listed here are 11 T cell receptor beta chains from one sample, sequenced in a study of T cells expressing NK-cell markers (dated by TCRdb to about 2020). The protocol used for the library was 5' RACE. The run used an Illumina HiSeq 2000. Once TCRdb had reprocessed the reads, it stored one entry per CDR3 protein sequence and supplied no DNA. This sample's table lists 550,000 to 600,000 distinct CDR3 sequences. The top ten clonotypes cover approximately 3.5% of the sample. The sequencing sample was made of blood T cells: a sorted CD56 or NKG2C T cell subset, CD4+ or CD8+ T cells, or bulk PBMC T cells (not recorded which). All receptors derive from a man between 18 and 29 years old in good health. Donor details come from another sample of the same person, matched by shared clones.

Here the CDR3 reads CASSTPAENTGELFF. The gene calls are TRBV19 and TRBJ2-2. Germline-derived CDR1 and CDR2 are LNHDA and SQIVND (reference sequence). The CDR3 loop spans 15 amino acids.

The chain recombines TRBV7-6 with TRBJ1-5. The CDR3 totals 12 residues. The germline V gene has CDR1 SGHVS and CDR2 FNYEAQ. This CDR3 is CASSETNQPQHF.

The V gene is TRBV12-3 or TRBV12-4, the J gene TRBJ2-7; TCRdb returns TRBD2, unconfirmable since there is no DNA. This CDR3 spans 13 amino acids. This CDR3 is CASSRGLKYEQYF.

The rearrangement links TRBV5-1 to TRBJ2-2; no DNA is available, so the TRBD1 call from TCRdb remains unchecked. CDR1 SGHRS and CDR2 YFSETQ come from the germline V gene. The CDR3 length is 13 residues. This CDR3 is CASETGLTGELFF.

The V call is TRBV4-3, the J call TRBJ2-1. The CDR3 has 13 residues. Germline lookup yields CDR1 LGHNA and CDR2 YSLEER. CDR3 protein: CASSQFSLAEQFF.

The chain links TRBV6-2 or TRBV6-3 to TRBJ1-2; TCRdb's D gene call, TRBD1, goes unchecked for lack of DNA. The CDR3 length is 15 residues. Per germline, CDR1 MNHEY and CDR2 SVGEGT. CDR3 sequence: CASSYSTGTNYGYTF.

The gene calls are TRBV9 and TRBJ2-1. The CDR3 sequence is 22 residues long. The germline CDR1 and CDR2 sequences are SGDLS and YYNGEE. This CDR3 is CASSVGQNPELLTMSSYNEQFF.

The chain uses TRBV27 and TRBJ1-6; the D call of TRBD1 rests on TCRdb alone, since no DNA is present to check it. The CDR3 totals 16 residues. Germline V CDR1 and CDR2: MNHEY, SMNVEV (reference sequence). The CDR3 protein is CASSLWGDSELSPLHF.

The V call is TRBV28, the J call TRBJ1-4. Per the germline V gene, CDR1 is MDHEN and CDR2 is SYDVKM. This CDR3 has 14 residues. The CDR3: CASRSGRQLGKLFF.

J is TRBJ2-6 and V is TRBV3-1. The germline CDR1 and CDR2 sequences are LGHDT and YNNKEL (reference sequence). The CDR3 is 17 amino acids. The CDR3: CASSRLFWGSGANVLTF.

The chain recombines TRBV7-6 with TRBJ2-2; TCRdb designates TRBD2, a call that cannot be tested without DNA. The CDR3 runs to 16 residues. Germline lookup yields CDR1 SGHVS and CDR2 FNYEAQ. CDR3 residues: CASSPKSGTYTGELFF. Looking up the rest from reference TRBV7-6 and TRBJ2-2 gives the full variable domain: GAGVSQSPRYKVTKRGQDVALRCDPISGHVSLYWYRQALGQGPEFLTYFNYEAQQDKSGLPNDRFSAERPEGSISTLTIQRTEQRDSAMYRCASSPKSGTYTGELFFGEGSRLTVL.